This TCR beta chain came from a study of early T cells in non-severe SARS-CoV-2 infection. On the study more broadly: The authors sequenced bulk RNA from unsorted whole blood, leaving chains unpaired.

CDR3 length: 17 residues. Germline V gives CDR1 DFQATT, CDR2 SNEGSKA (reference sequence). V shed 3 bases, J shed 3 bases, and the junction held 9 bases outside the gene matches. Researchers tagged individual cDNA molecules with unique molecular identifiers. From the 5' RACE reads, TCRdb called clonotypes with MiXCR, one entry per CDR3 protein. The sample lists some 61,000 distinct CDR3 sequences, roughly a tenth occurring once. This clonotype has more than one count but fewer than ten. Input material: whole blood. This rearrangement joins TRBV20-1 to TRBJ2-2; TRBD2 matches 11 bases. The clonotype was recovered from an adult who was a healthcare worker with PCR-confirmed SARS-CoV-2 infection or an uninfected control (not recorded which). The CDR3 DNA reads TGCAGTGCTAGTGGGTCTTTAGCGGGAGGGCACACCGGGGAGCTGTTTTTT. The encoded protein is CSASGSLAGGHTGELFF.